One and the same sample provided the 20 T cell receptor beta chains below, sequenced in a study of CD8 T cells in Susac syndrome. Random hexamers were used to reverse transcribe the RNA input (about 0.5 to 1 ug). MiXCR was run by TCRdb on the immunoSEQ multiplex PCR reads, yielding one entry per CDR3 protein. Among around 170,000 distinct CDR3 sequences listed, 90% to 95% were seen once. Sequenced material: CD8+ T cells from PBMCs. The receptors were gathered from a human donor with multiple sclerosis.

This rearrangement joins TRBV9 to TRBJ2-5, with TRBD2 matching over 13 bases. This CDR3 contains 16 residues. The germline V gene has CDR1 SGDLS and CDR2 YYNGEE. The junction had 8 bases not matched to a gene; V was cut back by 4 bases and J by 5 bases. CDR3 coding DNA: TGTGCCAGCAGCCTAAGACTAGCGGGAGGCGAGGAGACCCAGTACTTC. Translated, it gives CASSLRLAGGEETQYF.

The chain couples TRBV12-3 or TRBV12-4 to TRBJ1-2, with D possibly matching TRBD1 (6 bases). The CDR3 length is 17 residues. Between the trimmed V and J ends, which lost 4 bases and 3 bases, there was a span of 21 bases. In DNA form, the CDR3 reads TGTGCCAGCAGTTCCGCGGCGGGCAGGGGAGGTCACTATGGCTACACCTTC. Translated: CASSSAAGRGGHYGYTF.

The chain is built from TRBV30 and TRBJ1-1; the D is unclear. V was cut by 2 bases and J by 0 bases, with 7 bases left in between. Germline V gene sequence: CDR1 GTSNPN, CDR2 SVGIG (reference sequence). The CDR3 is 13 amino acids. This CDR3 reads CAWSSQMNTEAFF. In DNA, the CDR3 is TGTGCCTGGAGTAGTCAGATGAACACTGAAGCTTTCTTT.

This chain joins TRBV12-3 or TRBV12-4 and TRBJ2-4; D is perhaps TRBD1 (5 bases). CDR3 length: 15 amino acids. V lost 5 bases and J lost 3, with 14 bases in between. CDR3 bases: TGTGCCAGCAGTGCAGAAGGGGTTGACAAAAACATTCAGTACTTC. It specifies CASSAEGVDKNIQYF.

The chain carries TRBV20-1 and TRBJ1-1; D possibly corresponds to TRBD1 (5 bases). Germline V gives CDR1 DFQATT, CDR2 SNEGSKA (reference sequence). The CDR3 is 13 amino acids. The V and J ends lost 1 base and 0 bases respectively, with 6 bases between them. This CDR3 reads CSARAGLNTEAFF. CDR3 nucleotide sequence: TGCAGTGCTAGAGCAGGGCTGAACACTGAAGCTTTCTTT.

This clonotype was seen a single time. The CDR3 spells CSASGSPSYEQYF. CDR3 bases: TGCAGCGCCTCTGGCAGCCCTTCCTACGAGCAGTACTTC. The chain links TRBV29-1 to TRBJ2-7; D is unclear. The germline CDR1 and CDR2 sequences are SQVTM and ANQGSEA. V lost 7 bases, J lost 1 base, and 14 bases lay in between. This CDR3 comprises 13 residues.

The rearrangement joins TRBV27 to TRBJ2-1; D may be TRBD1 (5 bases). The ends were cut back, 5 bases at V and 7 bases at J, with 9 bases in the middle. The germline CDR1 and CDR2 sequences are MNHEY and SMNVEV (reference sequence). This CDR3 comprises 12 residues. CDR3 sequence (DNA): TGTGCCAGCAGTCGACAGCCGAATGAGCAGTTCTTC. Protein sequence: CASSRQPNEQFF.

The genes are TRBV29-1 and TRBJ2-5, with 7 bases lining up with TRBD2. The CDR3 is made up of 14 amino acids. V lost 3 bases to trimming and J lost 0 bases; unmatched junction nucleotides: 4. Per germline, CDR1 SQVTM and CDR2 ANQGSEA. Here the CDR3 DNA reads TGCAGCGTTGAGCTAGCGGATTACCAAGAGACCCAGTACTTC. This gives the protein CSVELADYQETQYF.

CDR3 coding DNA: TGTGCCAGCAGGCGACTAGCGGAGAACGTGGCGAGGGAGACCCAGTACTTC. This encodes CASRRLAENVARETQYF. The rearrangement uses TRBV2 and TRBJ2-5, with 9 nucleotides matching TRBD2. The CDR3 length is 17 residues. V lost 6 bases to trimming and J lost 5 bases; unmatched junction nucleotides: 16. Germline CDR1 reads SNHLY; CDR2 reads FYNNEI. The full variable domain, completed using reference TRBV2 and TRBJ2-5, is EPEVTQTPSHQVTQMGQEVILRCVPISNHLYFYWYRQILGQKVEFLVSFYNNEISEKSEIFDDQFSVERPDGSNFTLKIRSTKLEDSAMYFCASRRLAENVARETQYFGPGTRLLVL.

V gene TRBV15 combines with J gene TRBJ2-2; D uncertain. This CDR3 spans 15 amino acids. V lost 3 bases and J 3 bases, leaving 11 bases between the germline ends. Germline V CDR1 and CDR2: LNHNV, YYDKDF (reference sequence). CDR3 in amino acids: CATSRVRTDTGELFF. Written as DNA, the CDR3 is TGTGCCACCAGCAGGGTCAGGACCGACACCGGGGAGCTGTTTTTT.

The rearrangement uses TRBV13 and TRBJ2-7, with D possibly TRBD2 on 6 matching bases. The CDR3 has 14 residues. V shed 0 bases and J shed 2 bases, with 8 bases lying between them. Per the germline V gene, CDR1 is PRHDT and CDR2 is FYEKMQ (reference sequence). CDR3 loop: CASSLGRRAYEQYF. CDR3 sequence (DNA): TGTGCCAGCAGCTTAGGAAGGAGGGCCTACGAGCAGTACTTC.

The chain joins TRBV4-1 to TRBJ2-1; unclear D gene. Trimming removed 2 bases at V and 8 bases at J, with 16 bases between. The CDR3 is 15 amino acids. From germline, CDR1 is MGHRA and CDR2 YSYEKL. The CDR3 sequence is CASSQPTDGEDEQFF. Here the CDR3 DNA reads TGCGCCAGCAGCCAACCGACTGACGGCGAGGATGAGCAGTTCTTC.

The chain is built from TRBV5-4 and TRBJ1-6; no firm D call. Deletions cut 0 bases from V and 10 bases from J, with 14 bases between. The CDR3 loop spans 15 amino acids. CDR1 SGHNT and CDR2 YYREEE come from the germline V gene (reference sequence). CDR3 DNA sequence: TGTGCCAGCAGCTTGGTTTTGGACCCGGGATCACCCCTCCACTTT. This codes for CASSLVLDPGSPLHF. The full variable domain, with the rest looked up from reference TRBV5-4 and TRBJ1-6, is ETGVTQSPTHLIKTRGQQVTLRCSSQSGHNTVSWYQQALGQGPQFIFQYYREEENGRGNFPPRFSGLQFPNYSSELNVNALELDDSALYLCASSLVLDPGSPLHFGNGTRLTVT.

V is TRBV3-1 and J is TRBJ1-5; 8 bases line up with TRBD1. Germline loops: CDR1 LGHDT, CDR2 YNNKEL (reference sequence). V trimming: 5 bases; J trimming: 2 bases; junction bases outside the gene matches: 2. The CDR3 is 14 residues long. The CDR3 DNA follows: TGTGCCAGCAGCGGGACAGGTGGCAATCAGCCCCAGCATTTT. This sequence encodes CASSGTGGNQPQHF. The full variable domain, with the rest looked up from reference TRBV3-1 and TRBJ1-5, is DTAVSQTPKYLVTQMGNDKSIKCEQNLGHDTMYWYKQDSKKFLKIMFSYNNKELIINETVPNRFSPKSPDKAHLNLHINSLELGDSAVYFCASSGTGGNQPQHFGDGTRLSIL.

This chain links TRBV29-1 with TRBJ1-4, with D possibly matching TRBD1 (5 bases). The CDR3 totals 12 residues. V was shortened by 4 bases and J by 4 bases, with 7 bases between the two germline ends. Germline-derived CDR1 and CDR2 are SQVTM and ANQGSEA. The CDR3, as DNA: TGCAGCGTTGGACAGAGTAATGAAAAACTGTTTTTT. Translated, it gives CSVGQSNEKLFF. The full variable domain, in which reference TRBV29-1 and TRBJ1-4 provide the parts outside the CDR3, is SAVISQKPSRDICQRGTSLTIQCQVDSQVTMMFWYRQQPGQSLTLIATANQGSEATYESGFVIDKFPISRPNLTFSTLTVSNMSPEDSSIYLCSVGQSNEKLFFGSGTQLSVL.

The V and J genes are TRBV20-1 and TRBJ1-2; tentative D call: TRBD1 (5 bases). The CDR3 loop spans 16 amino acids. Per the germline V gene, CDR1 is DFQATT and CDR2 is SNEGSKA (reference sequence). V lost 5 bases, J lost 0 bases, and 19 bases lay in between. CDR3 protein: CSARETVSVANYGYTF. The DNA for the CDR3 is TGCAGTGCTCGCGAGACAGTATCTGTGGCTAACTATGGCTACACCTTC.

The rearrangement links TRBV4-2 to TRBJ2-1; D might be TRBD1 (6 bases). The CDR3 covers 13 residues. The germline gives CDR1 LGHNA, CDR2 YNFKEQ. Trimming left V 1 base short and J 5 bases short, with 6 bases between. The CDR3 DNA reads as TGTGCCAGCAGCCAAGGGACAGACAATGAGCAGTTCTTC. Translation: CASSQGTDNEQFF.

The gene calls are TRBV27 and TRBJ2-3, with a possible D match to TRBD1 (6 bases). The CDR3 runs to 15 residues. The V gene's germline CDR1 is MNHEY and CDR2 SMNVEV (reference sequence). With 0 bases removed from V and 1 base from J, the gap between germline ends came to 8 bases. The chain's CDR3 is CASSLSGGGTDTQYF. The CDR3 coding sequence is TGTGCCAGCAGTTTATCTGGGGGCGGCACAGATACGCAGTATTTT.

V and J are TRBV15 and TRBJ2-7; D is perhaps TRBD1 (6 bases). There are 12 residues in the CDR3. The germline V gene has CDR1 LNHNV and CDR2 YYDKDF (reference sequence). V shed 6 bases and J shed 0 bases, with 6 bases lying between them. In DNA, the CDR3 is TGTGCCACCAGGGACAGCTCCTACGAGCAGTACTTC. It yields the protein CATRDSSYEQYF.

This sequence joins TRBV9 and TRBJ2-6, with a weak D call TRBD1 (6 bases). Germline assignment: CDR1 SGDLS and CDR2 YYNGEE. V was trimmed by 0 bases and J by 1 base, leaving 11 bases between them. The CDR3 is made up of 17 amino acids. The CDR3 nucleotides read TGTGCCAGCAGCGTAGGTGGCAGGGGTTCTGGGGCCAACGTCCTGACTTTC. Amino acid sequence: CASSVGGRGSGANVLTF.